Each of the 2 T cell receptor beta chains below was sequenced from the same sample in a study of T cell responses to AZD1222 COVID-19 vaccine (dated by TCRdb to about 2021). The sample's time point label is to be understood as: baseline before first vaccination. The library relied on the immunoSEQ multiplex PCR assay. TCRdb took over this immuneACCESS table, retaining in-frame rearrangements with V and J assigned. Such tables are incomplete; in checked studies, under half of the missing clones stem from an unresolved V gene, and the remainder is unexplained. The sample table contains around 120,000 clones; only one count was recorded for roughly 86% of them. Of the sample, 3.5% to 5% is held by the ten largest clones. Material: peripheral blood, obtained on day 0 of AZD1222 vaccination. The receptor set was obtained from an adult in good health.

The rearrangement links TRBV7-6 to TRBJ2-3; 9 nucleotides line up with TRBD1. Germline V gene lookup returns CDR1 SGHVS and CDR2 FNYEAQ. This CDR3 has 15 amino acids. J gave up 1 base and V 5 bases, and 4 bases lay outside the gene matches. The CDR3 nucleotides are TGTGCCAGCAGCACGGGACAGGGAGGCACAGATACGCAGTATTTT. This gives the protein CASSTGQGGTDTQYF.

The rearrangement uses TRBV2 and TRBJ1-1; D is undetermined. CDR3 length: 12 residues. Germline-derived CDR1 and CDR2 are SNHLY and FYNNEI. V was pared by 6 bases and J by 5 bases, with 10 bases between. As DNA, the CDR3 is TGTGCCAGCAGGGAGAAGTGGACTGAAGCTTTCTTT. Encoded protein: CASREKWTEAFF.